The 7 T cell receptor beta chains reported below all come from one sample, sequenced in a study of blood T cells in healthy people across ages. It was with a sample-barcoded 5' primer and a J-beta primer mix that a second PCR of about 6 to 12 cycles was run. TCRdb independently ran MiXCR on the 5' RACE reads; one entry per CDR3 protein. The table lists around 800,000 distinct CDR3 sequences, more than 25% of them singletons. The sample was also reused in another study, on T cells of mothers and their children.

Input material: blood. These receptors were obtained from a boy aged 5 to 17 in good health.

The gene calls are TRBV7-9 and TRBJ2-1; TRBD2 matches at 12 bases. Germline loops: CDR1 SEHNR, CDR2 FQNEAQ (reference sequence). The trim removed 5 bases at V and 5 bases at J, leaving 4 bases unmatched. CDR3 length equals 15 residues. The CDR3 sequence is CASSPLAGGHNEQFF. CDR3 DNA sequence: TGTGCCAGCAGCCCACTAGCGGGGGGCCACAATGAGCAGTTCTTC. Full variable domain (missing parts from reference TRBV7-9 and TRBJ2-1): DTGVSQNPRHKITKRGQNVTFRCDPISEHNRLYWYRQTLGQGPEFLTYFQNEAQLEKSRLLSDRFSAERPKGSFSTLEIQRTEQGDSAMYLCASSPLAGGHNEQFFGPGTRLTVL.

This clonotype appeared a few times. The CDR3 region has the DNA TGTGCCAGCAGCCCCCTCGGGGCCACTGGCTACACCTTC. Residues: CASSPLGATGYTF. V gene TRBV12-3 or TRBV12-4 combines with J gene TRBJ1-2; D might be TRBD1 (5 bases). The CDR3 extends over 13 amino acids. Trimming took 6 bases from V and 7 from J, leaving 15 bases between them.

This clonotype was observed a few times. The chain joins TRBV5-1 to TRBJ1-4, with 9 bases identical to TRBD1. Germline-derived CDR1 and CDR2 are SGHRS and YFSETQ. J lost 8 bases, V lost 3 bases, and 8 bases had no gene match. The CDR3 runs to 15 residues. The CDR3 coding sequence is TGCGCCAGCAGCTGGACAGGGGAACTGTACGAAAAACTGTTTTTT. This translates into CASSWTGELYEKLFF.

The CDR3 spells CASAGQPNTEAFF. DNA for the CDR3: TGTGCCAGCGCGGGACAGCCGAACACTGAAGCTTTCTTT. The chain joins TRBV2 to TRBJ1-1; 7 bases map to TRBD1. V lost 8 bases, J lost 1 base, and 4 bases stayed unmatched. Germline loops: CDR1 SNHLY, CDR2 FYNNEI. This CDR3 has 13 residues. The whole variable domain, filled in from reference TRBV2 and TRBJ1-1, reads EPEVTQTPSHQVTQMGQEVILRCVPISNHLYFYWYRQILGQKVEFLVSFYNNEISEKSEIFDDQFSVERPDGSNFTLKIRSTKLEDSAMYFCASAGQPNTEAFFGQGTRLTVV.

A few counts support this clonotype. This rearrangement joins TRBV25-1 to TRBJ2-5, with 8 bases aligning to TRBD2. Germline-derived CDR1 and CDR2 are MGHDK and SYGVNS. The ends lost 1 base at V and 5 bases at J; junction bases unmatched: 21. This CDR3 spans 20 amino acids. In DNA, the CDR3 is TGTGCCAGCAGTGAATTAGGCCCCCCACGCGGGGGGCTTCGACGGGAGACCCAGTACTTC. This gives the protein CASSELGPPRGGLRRETQYF. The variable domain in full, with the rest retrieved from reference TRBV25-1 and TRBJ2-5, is EADIYQTPRYLVIGTGKKITLECSQTMGHDKMYWYQQDPGMELHLIHYSYGVNSTEKGDLSSESTVSRIRTEHFPLTLESARPSHTSQYLCASSELGPPRGGLRRETQYFGPGTRLLVL.

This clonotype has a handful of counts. The CDR3, as DNA: TGCAGTGCTAGAGTCGGGGGCCAGCTGGGGAATCAGCCCCAGCATTTT. Translating it yields CSARVGGQLGNQPQHF. The chain is built from TRBV20-1 and TRBJ1-5; D perhaps matches TRBD1 (6 bases). CDR3 length: 16 amino acids. V lost 1 base and J 4 bases, leaving 17 bases between the germline ends. Germline V lookup: CDR1 DFQATT, CDR2 SNEGSKA (reference sequence).

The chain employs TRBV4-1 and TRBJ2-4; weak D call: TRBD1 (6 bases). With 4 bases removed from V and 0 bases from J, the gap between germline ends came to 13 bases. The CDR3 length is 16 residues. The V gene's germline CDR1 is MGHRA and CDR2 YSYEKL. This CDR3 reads CASSPTGPLAKNIQYF. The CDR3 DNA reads TGCGCCAGCAGCCCGACAGGACCTCTAGCCAAAAACATTCAGTACTTC.